Listed here is a single T cell receptor (beta chain). Antigen unknown. The assay was immunoSEQ multiplex PCR, and TCRdb's table has in-frame clones only and misses some. The table has 100,000 to 130,000 clones, around 85% seen once. The sample comes from a study of cytomegalovirus exposure and HLA in healthy donors. Study in general: In a later analysis, the 100 to 150 validation repertoires were reported to have used the same platform as the roughly 700 first-cohort repertoires.

Study-level results: Among the CMV-associated chains, three were confirmed in vitro as specific for CMV antigens. Cytomegalovirus association was listed for about 170 TCR beta chains.

Looked up from germline, CDR1 is MNHEY and CDR2 is SMNVEV (reference sequence). The CDR3 contains 17 residues. With 6 bases removed from V and 2 bases from J, the gap between germline ends came to 21 bases. Input material: PBMCs. The chain employs TRBV27 and TRBJ2-3; D may be TRBD2 (6 bases). The TCR originated in a woman under 30 in good health and CMV-seronegative. CDR3 sequence reads: CASSSELGRGNTDTQYF. Here the CDR3 DNA reads TGTGCCAGCAGCTCCGAATTAGGGCGCGGGAACACAGATACGCAGTATTTT.